This T cell receptor (beta chain) was found in a study of blood T cell repertoires in COVID-19 (dated by TCRdb to about 2020). Notes on the research overall: Samples from collaborators originated in the United States, Italy and Spain and spanned both the acute and convalescent phases of COVID-19. The material from the prospective study consisted of cDNA or gDNA derived from T cells, B-cell-depleted T cells, or PBMCs. The dataset comprised deeply sampled blood TCRbeta repertoires from subjects exposed to, actively infected with, or recovered from COVID-19. The repertoires were released in a freely available public database intended as a resource for research on the immune response to SARS-CoV-2. The samples were drawn from the first 160 participants of the ongoing ImmuneRACE study and from 950 to 1,500 subjects provided by 6 global collaborators. Nearly every sample came with metadata listing a de-identified subject ID, COVID-19 status, age in years and sex. HLA class I and class II types, where available, came from metadata supplied by the sample provider rather than from assay-based typing. General findings and caveats noted by the study authors: How much clinical and demographic metadata was included differed by source and by participant, and the metadata was provided uncurated.

In Seattle, one collaborating source enrolled patients while the infection was active and tracked those patients longitudinally over the course of disease. Whole blood was collected in K2EDTA tubes by collaborating institutions according to the institutions' own protocols. For TCRbeta analysis, collaborators shipped samples in one of three forms: frozen whole blood, isolated PBMCs, or DNA extracted from either of those sample types. Remarks on this clone: Its antigen is unknown. Base qualities are not provided; no much larger clone lies one nucleotide away.

TCRbeta CDR3 regions were amplified from genomic DNA by means of the immunoSEQ Assay, a bias-controlled multiplex PCR. From the authors' description of their analysis: Within the assay, amplification of reference gene primers was used to estimate how many nucleated cells each sample contained. Sequence reads were collapsed and filtered to measure the absolute abundance of every unique TCRbeta CDR3 rearrangement. For each sample, productive Simpson clonality was calculated as the square root of Simpson's diversity index across productive rearrangements. Entries here come from immuneACCESS through TCRdb and include only in-frame sequences with V and J called. Some clones fail to appear in such tables; in the studies checked, an unresolved V gene covers under half of the shortfall, and the cause of the remainder is unknown. V and J calls and clone size come straight from that table; D and trimming were deduced from the DNA. The sample data list 150,000 to 200,000 clones, and 80% to 95% of these were observed just once. The ten biggest clones cover 4.8% of the sample.

The germline V gene encodes CDR1 LGHNA and CDR2 YSLEER. The CDR3, from cysteine to phenylalanine, totals 15 residues. Solely the CDR3 DNA is kept, with 45 bases framed from the first base. Compared with germline, V lacks 0 bases and J lacks 3 bases; bases without a gene match: 4. The TCR originated in a man aged 25-40 years with COVID-19, enrolled during active disease. Sequenced material: peripheral blood. Here the chain combines TRBV4-3 and TRBJ2-7; 8 bases in the middle match TRBD2. The CDR3 protein is CASSQDWTSRYEQYF. The sequenced DNA is TGCGCCAGCAGCCAAGATTGGACTAGCCGCTACGAGCAGTACTTC.